What follows is one T cell receptor beta chain and its context. This entry belongs to a study of cytomegalovirus exposure and HLA in healthy donors. The CDR3 length is 14 residues. Germline V gene sequence: CDR1 SNHLY, CDR2 FYNNEI. The junction had 3 bases not matched to a gene; V was cut back by 4 bases and J by 4 bases. Primers for the PCR totalled 60 Vbeta and 13 Jbeta. Repertoires were generated with immunoSEQ multiplex PCR, while TCRdb's copy carries only in-frame clones and drops some. Here the sample spans around 80,000 clones, 75% to 80% being singletons. This rearrangement joins TRBV2 to TRBJ2-4; 8 bases align to TRBD2. This TCR came from a man aged 35 to 55 in good health and CMV-seronegative. The sample taken for sequencing was PBMCs. The CDR3 nucleotides are TGTGCCAGCAGTGGGGCTAGCGGGAAAAACATTCAGTACTTC. Translation: CASSGASGKNIQYF.